The 21 T cell receptor beta chains below all came from one sample that was sequenced in a study of CD8 T cells in Susac syndrome. After extraction with the RNeasy kit, roughly 0.5 to 1 ug of the RNA was reverse transcribed using random hexamers. TCRdb recomputed calls from the immunoSEQ multiplex PCR reads with MiXCR, one row per CDR3 protein. This table holds about 440,000 distinct CDR3 sequences, around 85% found once. Sequencing used CD8+ T cells from PBMCs. These receptors all stem from a human donor with multiple sclerosis.

Written as DNA, the CDR3 is TGCGCCAGCAGTCGATCAGATACGCAGTATTTT. Encoded protein: CASSRSDTQYF. This rearrangement joins TRBV4-1 to TRBJ2-3; D is ambiguous. The germline V gene has CDR1 MGHRA and CDR2 YSYEKL. Trimming stripped 6 bases from V and 4 bases from J, with 5 bases between. The CDR3 consists of 11 residues.

This sequence joins TRBV19 and TRBJ1-1; tentatively, D is TRBD1 (5 bases). V dropped 6 bases and J dropped 1 base, with 9 bases sitting between them. CDR3 size: 13 residues. Germline CDR1 reads LNHDA; CDR2 reads SQIVND (reference sequence). DNA for the CDR3: TGTGCCAGTAGCTTCGACAGGAACACTGAAGCTTTCTTT. It codes for CASSFDRNTEAFF.

This clonotype was recorded only once. The V gene is TRBV29-1, the J gene TRBJ1-3; a possible D gene is TRBD1 (6 bases). CDR1 and CDR2 (germline): SQVTM, ANQGSEA. CDR3 size: 12 residues. Between the trimmed V and J ends, which lost 4 bases and 2 bases, there was a span of 6 bases. The DNA for the CDR3 is TGCAGCGTTGGGGGGCCTGGAAACACCATATATTTT. Translated: CSVGGPGNTIYF.

The chain carries TRBV5-1 and TRBJ1-5; D gene uncertain. Germline lookup yields CDR1 SGHRS and CDR2 YFSETQ. The CDR3 runs to 15 residues. Trimming removed 5 bases from V and 0 bases from J, with 12 bases in between. The CDR3 loop reads CASRDGPYSNQPQHF. Written as DNA, the CDR3 is TGCGCCAGCAGGGACGGGCCGTATAGCAATCAGCCCCAGCATTTT.

The chain has TRBV20-1 and TRBJ2-5; TRBD2 aligns across 10 bases. The CDR3 is 17 residues long. The V and J ends lost 3 bases and 5 bases, in that order; junction bases with no gene match: 15. CDR1 and CDR2 (germline): DFQATT, SNEGSKA (reference sequence). This CDR3 reads CSASWLAGEKGWETQYF. CDR3 nucleotide sequence: TGCAGTGCTAGTTGGCTAGCGGGGGAAAAAGGGTGGGAGACCCAGTACTTC.

This clonotype came up a few times. CDR3 nucleotide sequence: TGTGCCAGCAGTCTTTCTTCGTATGAAAAACTGTTTTTT. This gives the protein CASSLSSYEKLFF. This sequence joins TRBV6-1 and TRBJ1-4; D gene uncertain. Trimming removed 5 bases at V and 6 bases at J, with 10 bases between. Germline values: CDR1 MNHNS, CDR2 SASEGT. This CDR3 region has 13 residues.

This clonotype has just a few counts. This sequence joins TRBV7-3 and TRBJ1-1; maybe TRBD1 (6 bases). The germline V gene encodes CDR1 SGHTA and CDR2 FQGTGA. The CDR3 runs to 13 residues. Trimming took off 5 bases at V and 5 bases at J, with 12 bases between the two ends. In DNA, the CDR3 is TGTGCCAGCAGCCTGAGCACAGGGACTGAAGCTTTCTTT. Translating it yields CASSLSTGTEAFF.

This chain links TRBV7-9 with TRBJ2-1, with D uncertain. The germline V gene has CDR1 SEHNR and CDR2 FQNEAQ (reference sequence). The CDR3 length is 12 residues. Trimming took off 8 bases at V and 7 bases at J, with 12 bases between the two ends. The DNA for the CDR3 is TGTGCCAGCCGGACCACCGCTAATGAGCAGTTCTTC. This gives the protein CASRTTANEQFF.

This chain connects TRBV4-1 to TRBJ1-1; D not certain. V was trimmed by 0 bases and J by 7 bases, leaving 6 bases between them. This CDR3 has 12 residues. CDR1 and CDR2 (germline): MGHRA, YSYEKL. The DNA for the CDR3 is TGCGCCAGCAGCCAAGATCTACGTGAAGCTTTCTTT. This sequence encodes CASSQDLREAFF.

V usage is TRBV14 and J usage is TRBJ2-3; 8 nucleotides agree with TRBD2. From germline, CDR1 is SGHDN and CDR2 FVKESK. The CDR3 sequence is 14 residues long. V shed 6 bases, J shed 4 bases, and the junction held 6 bases outside the gene matches. The CDR3 loop is CASRRGGYADTQYF. CDR3 DNA sequence: TGTGCCAGCAGACGCGGGGGGTATGCAGATACGCAGTATTTT.

The chain is built from TRBV27 and TRBJ2-1, with TRBD2 identical over 10 bases. V trimming: 3 bases; J trimming: 6 bases; junction bases outside the gene matches: 11. The CDR3 sequence is 17 residues long. The germline V gene has CDR1 MNHEY and CDR2 SMNVEV (reference sequence). The DNA of the CDR3 is TGTGCCAGCAGTTTTGGGCTAGCGGGAGCTCGGTTCAATGAGCAGTTCTTC. Translated, it gives CASSFGLAGARFNEQFF.

This chain links TRBV4-1 with TRBJ1-4; no clear D. Deletions cut 1 base from V and 11 bases from J, with 8 bases between. CDR1 is MGHRA and CDR2 is YSYEKL in the germline V gene. The CDR3 runs to 12 residues. CDR3 nucleotide sequence: TGCGCCAGCAGCCAAGGCCCAGACAAACTGTTTTTT. It yields the protein CASSQGPDKLFF.

The J gene is TRBJ1-4, the V gene TRBV6-2 or TRBV6-3; D unclear. The CDR3 is 14 residues long. Trimming removed 6 bases from V and 7 bases from J, with 15 bases in between. CDR1 MNHEY and CDR2 SVGEGT come from the germline V gene. CDR3 region: CASSYEYPGEKLFF. The CDR3 nucleotides read TGTGCCAGCAGCTACGAATACCCAGGTGAAAAACTGTTTTTT.

The gene calls are TRBV15 and TRBJ2-5; 10 nucleotides line up with TRBD2. Germline values: CDR1 LNHNV, CDR2 YYDKDF (reference sequence). Trimming cost V 1 base and J 5 bases; bases outside gene matches: 4. The CDR3 has 15 amino acids. CDR3 residues: CATSRVGSGRETQYF. Here the CDR3 DNA reads TGTGCCACCAGCAGAGTTGGTAGCGGGAGGGAGACCCAGTACTTC.

This clonotype is a singleton in its sample. CDR3 nucleotide sequence: TGTGCCAGCAGTTCGGAACTGGCCCCCGATCAGCCCCAGCATTTT. It is translated as CASSSELAPDQPQHF. This chain links TRBV12-3 or TRBV12-4 with TRBJ1-5; the D is unclear. The CDR3 loop spans 15 amino acids. V lost 4 bases and J lost 5, with 15 bases in between.

The chain employs TRBV5-1 and TRBJ2-1; D is perhaps TRBD1 (6 bases). The CDR3 has 15 residues. Germline assignment: CDR1 SGHRS and CDR2 YFSETQ. V was clipped by 1 base and J by 9 bases, with 17 bases between them. The CDR3 DNA follows: TGCGCCAGCAGCTTGATCAGCCTCAGGGGCGGTGAGCAGTTCTTC. Translating gives CASSLISLRGGEQFF.

The chain has TRBV29-1 and TRBJ1-2, with no clear D. Germline lookup yields CDR1 SQVTM and CDR2 ANQGSEA. The ends were cut back, 4 bases at V and 6 bases at J, with 18 bases in the middle. The CDR3 length is 14 residues. CDR3 DNA sequence: TGCAGCGTTGGTCCGGGTCGTCTCGGTGATGGCTACACCTTC. Translating it yields CSVGPGRLGDGYTF.

This clonotype showed up just a few times. This chain connects TRBV5-1 to TRBJ2-5; weak D call: TRBD2 (6 bases). The CDR3 is 16 amino acids. V was trimmed by 0 bases and J by 2 bases, leaving 14 bases between them. Germline lookup yields CDR1 SGHRS and CDR2 YFSETQ. CDR3 DNA sequence: TGCGCCAGCAGCTTGGGTCCGGGAGTGCATCAAGAGACCCAGTACTTC. Translating it yields CASSLGPGVHQETQYF.

The rearrangement uses TRBV5-1 and TRBJ2-5, with TRBD1 matching 7 bases. The CDR3 is 18 residues long. J was trimmed by 0 bases and V by 3 bases; bases with no gene match: 14. Per the germline V gene, CDR1 is SGHRS and CDR2 is YFSETQ. The CDR3 DNA reads as TGCGCCAGCAGCTCACCCGGGACAGCCGAGCCCGACCAAGAGACCCAGTACTTC. As protein: CASSSPGTAEPDQETQYF. Full variable domain (rest looked up from reference TRBV5-1 and TRBJ2-5): KAGVTQTPRYLIKTRGQQVTLSCSPISGHRSVSWYQQTPGQGLQFLFEYFSETQRNKGNFPGRFSGRQFSNSRSEMNVSTLELGDSALYLCASSSPGTAEPDQETQYFGPGTRLLVL.

This clonotype was seen once. V usage is TRBV29-1 and J usage is TRBJ2-2; TRBD2 is a possible D gene (6 bases). V shed 8 bases and J shed 0 bases, with 13 bases lying between them. The germline V gene encodes CDR1 SQVTM and CDR2 ANQGSEA. The CDR3 is made up of 14 amino acids. The CDR3 nucleotides are TGCAGCACCCCGGGAGCTCCGAACACCGGGGAGCTGTTTTTT. It yields the protein CSTPGAPNTGELFF.

J is TRBJ2-5 and V is TRBV7-9; the match to TRBD1 covers 10 bases. The V gene end was trimmed by 5 bases and the J gene end by 4 bases; junction bases not matched to a gene: 4. CDR1 is SEHNR and CDR2 is FQNEAQ in the germline V gene (reference sequence). CDR3 length: 14 residues. For the CDR3, the DNA is TGTGCCAGCAGCGGCGACAGGGGGCGAGAGACCCAGTACTTC. This gives the protein CASSGDRGRETQYF. Using reference TRBV7-9 and TRBJ2-5 for the parts outside the CDR3, the full variable domain is DTGVSQNPRHKITKRGQNVTFRCDPISEHNRLYWYRQTLGQGPEFLTYFQNEAQLEKSRLLSDRFSAERPKGSFSTLEIQRTEQGDSAMYLCASSGDRGRETQYFGPGTRLLVL.